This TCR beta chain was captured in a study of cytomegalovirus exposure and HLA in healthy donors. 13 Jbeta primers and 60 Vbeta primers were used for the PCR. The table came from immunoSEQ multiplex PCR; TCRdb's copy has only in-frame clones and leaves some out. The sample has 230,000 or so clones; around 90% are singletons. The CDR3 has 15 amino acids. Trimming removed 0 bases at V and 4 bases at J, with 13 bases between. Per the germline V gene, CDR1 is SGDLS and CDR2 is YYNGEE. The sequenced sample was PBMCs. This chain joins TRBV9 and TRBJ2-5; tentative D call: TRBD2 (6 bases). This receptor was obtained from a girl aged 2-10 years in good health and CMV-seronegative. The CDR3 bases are TGTGCCAGCAGCGTAGAGGCGGGACCGGGAGAGACCCAGTACTTC. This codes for CASSVEAGPGETQYF.